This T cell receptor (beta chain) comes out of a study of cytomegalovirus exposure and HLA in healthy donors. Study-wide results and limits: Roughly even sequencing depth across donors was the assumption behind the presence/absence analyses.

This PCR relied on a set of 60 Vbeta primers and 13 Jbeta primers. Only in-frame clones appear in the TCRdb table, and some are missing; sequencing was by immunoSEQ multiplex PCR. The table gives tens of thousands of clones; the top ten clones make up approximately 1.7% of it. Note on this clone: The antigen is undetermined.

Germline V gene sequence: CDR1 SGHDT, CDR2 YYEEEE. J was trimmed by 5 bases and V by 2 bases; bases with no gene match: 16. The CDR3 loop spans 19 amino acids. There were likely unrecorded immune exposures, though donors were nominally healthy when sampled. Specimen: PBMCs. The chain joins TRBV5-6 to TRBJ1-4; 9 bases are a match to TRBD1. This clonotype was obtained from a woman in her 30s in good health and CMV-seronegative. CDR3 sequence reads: CASSFRVTGGSTTNEKLFF. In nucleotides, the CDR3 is TGTGCCAGCAGCTTTCGCGTTACAGGGGGCTCTACTACGAATGAAAAACTGTTTTTT.